The next 11 T cell receptor beta chains were all read from a single sample in a study of blood T cell repertoires in COVID-19. Produced via immunoSEQ multiplex PCR; TCRdb's table is partial and in-frame only. The table shows a few hundred thousand clones, with 88% occurring only once. The sample taken for sequencing was PBMCs or T cells enriched from blood (not recorded which). Receptors were obtained from a woman between 18 and 30 years old who had recovered from COVID-19.

V and J are TRBV28 and TRBJ1-5; D gene uncertain. The ends were cut back, 3 bases at V and 8 bases at J, with 26 bases in the middle. CDR1 MDHEN and CDR2 SYDVKM come from the germline V gene. The CDR3 sequence is 18 residues long. This CDR3 is CASSLYGTGLRIKKPQHF. The CDR3 DNA reads as TGTGCCAGCAGTTTGTACGGTACCGGACTAAGAATCAAGAAGCCCCAGCATTTT. Together with reference TRBV28 and TRBJ1-5, the CDR3 gives the full variable domain: DVKVTQSSRYLVKRTGEKVFLECVQDMDHENMFWYRQDPGLGLRLIYFSYDVKMKEKGDIPEGYSVSREKKERFSLILESASTNQTSMYLCASSLYGTGLRIKKPQHFGDGTRLSIL.

The chain employs TRBV6-5 and TRBJ2-7; the match to TRBD2 covers 8 bases. The CDR3 is 12 residues long. Germline assignment: CDR1 MNHEY and CDR2 SVGAGI. The V gene end was trimmed by 10 bases and the J gene end by 5 bases; junction bases not matched to a gene: 7. In DNA, the CDR3 is TGTGCCATCCGGACAGCGGGAGACGAGCAGTACTTC. It specifies CAIRTAGDEQYF.

In the case of this clone: In the same sample, other DNA sequences code for this CDR3. CDR3 region: CASSYSGTGGYEQYF. DNA for the CDR3: TGTGCCAGCAGTTACTCCGGGACAGGGGGCTACGAGCAGTACTTC. The genes are TRBV6-5 and TRBJ2-7, with 11 bases that match TRBD1. Germline lookup yields CDR1 MNHEY and CDR2 SVGAGI. Unmatched junction bases numbered 1, after V lost 0 bases and J lost 3 bases. The CDR3 has 15 residues.

The chain carries TRBV11-2 and TRBJ1-1; D is unclear. The CDR3 consists of 13 residues. Trimming removed 3 bases at V and 5 bases at J, with 10 bases between. Looked up from germline, CDR1 is SGHAT and CDR2 is FQNNGV. CDR3 residues: CASSFAQSTEAFF. CDR3 sequence (DNA): TGTGCCAGCAGCTTTGCGCAATCAACTGAAGCTTTCTTT.

CDR3 residues: CASSVAAGYEQYF. In DNA, the CDR3 is TGTGCCAGCAGCGTAGCGGCGGGCTACGAGCAGTACTTC. This chain uses TRBV9 with TRBJ2-7; D might be TRBD2 (5 bases). Trimming shortened V by 0 bases and J by 3 bases, and 7 bases separated the two germline ends. The CDR3 is 13 amino acids. Germline loops: CDR1 SGDLS, CDR2 YYNGEE.

The chain links TRBV2 to TRBJ2-3, with 8 bases aligning to TRBD2. The germline V gene encodes CDR1 SNHLY and CDR2 FYNNEI. Unmatched junction bases numbered 15, after V lost 3 bases and J lost 4 bases. The CDR3 extends over 18 amino acids. The CDR3 region is CASSEGSSAGGIADTQYF. The CDR3 DNA reads TGTGCCAGCAGTGAGGGTTCTAGCGCGGGAGGTATCGCAGATACGCAGTATTTT.

This clone was recorded a few times. The V and J genes are TRBV25-1 and TRBJ1-2, with TRBD1 as a possible D gene (6 bases). CDR3 length: 15 residues. Trimming took 5 bases from V and 2 from J, leaving 15 bases between them. Germline assignment: CDR1 MGHDK and CDR2 SYGVNS. The CDR3 region has the DNA TGTGCCAGCAGTCCTGCCGGGGGGGGCAACTATGGCTACACCTTC. Translated: CASSPAGGGNYGYTF.

V gene TRBV12-3 or TRBV12-4 combines with J gene TRBJ1-1; perhaps TRBD1 as D (6 bases). The CDR3 extends over 13 amino acids. V was shortened by 6 bases and J by 2 bases, with 10 bases between the two germline ends. CDR3 nucleotides: TGTGCCAGCAGCCAAGGGGGAAACACTGAAGCTTTCTTT. The encoded protein is CASSQGGNTEAFF.

This clone showed up just once. The chain employs TRBV6-5 and TRBJ1-6, with D possibly matching TRBD1 (5 bases). The CDR3 totals 15 residues. The germline V and J ends were trimmed by 5 bases and 8 bases, with 16 bases remaining between them. Germline CDR1 MNHEY, CDR2 SVGAGI. The CDR3: CASSNTLQGHSPLHF. The CDR3 coding sequence is TGTGCCAGCAGTAACACTCTCCAGGGTCATTCACCCCTCCACTTT.

V gene TRBV11-3 combines with J gene TRBJ2-2, with D tentatively TRBD1 (6 bases). Trimming pared 3 bases from V and 5 bases from J, leaving 16 bases between. Per germline, CDR1 SGHNT and CDR2 YENEEA. CDR3 length: 16 amino acids. The CDR3 DNA is TGTGCCAGCAGCTTGCCGACGACAGGCGGGACCGGGGAGCTGTTTTTT. Translated: CASSLPTTGGTGELFF.

This clone was counted between two and nine times. The rearrangement links TRBV6-5 to TRBJ2-1; 8 bases are shared with TRBD2. J gave up 6 bases and V 0 bases, and 1 base lay outside the gene matches. The germline V gene has CDR1 MNHEY and CDR2 SVGAGI. This CDR3 has 14 residues. CDR3 coding DNA: TGTGCCAGCAGTTACTCACGGGGGGGCAATGAGCAGTTCTTC. This encodes CASSYSRGGNEQFF.